A single T cell receptor beta chain is shown here with its context. Per the germline V gene, CDR1 is MNHNY and CDR2 is SVGAGI (reference sequence). The V end was cut by 4 bases, the J end by 2 bases, with 18 bases between. This CDR3 has 16 amino acids. The sample comes from a study of cytomegalovirus exposure and HLA in healthy donors. The primer mix had 60 Vbeta and 13 Jbeta primers. The data were produced by immunoSEQ multiplex PCR, yet TCRdb's version contains in-frame clones alone and is incomplete. The table has about 130,000 clones, around three quarters seen once. The sample was PBMCs. The chain employs TRBV6-6 and TRBJ2-7; a weak D match, TRBD1 (5 bases). The source is a male donor in good health and CMV-seronegative. The CDR3 reads CASSSKSGQGPYEQYF. The CDR3 DNA reads as TGTGCCAGCAGTTCTAAATCGGGCCAGGGCCCCTACGAGCAGTACTTC.